The table lists the clone carrying this T cell receptor (beta chain) with many counts. The antigen is not known. All donors comprised healthy Caucasians. CDR1 and CDR2 (germline): KGHDR, SFDVKD. With 4 bases removed from V and 4 bases from J, the gap between germline ends came to 10 bases. The CDR3 sequence is 14 residues long. These data originate in a study of identical twins. Study-level findings and limits: Monozygotic twin pairs showed more out-of-frame TCR alpha sharing than models estimated. Excess sharing between twins was weaker in beta out-of-frame sequences.

MiXCR, run by TCRdb on the 5' RACE reads, gives a single entry per CDR3 protein. This table holds around 470,000 distinct CDR3 sequences, approximately 15% found once. The same data also contributed to another study, on yellow fever vaccine responses in identical twins.

The chain carries TRBV24-1 and TRBJ2-1; possibly TRBD1 for D (5 bases). This clonotype was sampled from a young woman in good health. The sample taken for sequencing was CD4+ T cells sorted from blood. Here the CDR3 DNA reads TGTGCCACCAGTGACCCCGACAGATACAATGAGCAGTTCTTC. Protein sequence: CATSDPDRYNEQFF.